The clone carrying this TCR beta chain was counted ten times or more. Germline V gene sequence: CDR1 KGHSH, CDR2 LQKENI. V was pared by 3 bases and J by 3 bases, with 11 bases between. This CDR3 is built from 14 residues. This specimen comes from a study of T-cell reconstitution after alpha-beta-depleted transplantation in children. During its preparation, the TCRbeta library received unique molecular identifiers. TCRdb recomputed calls from the PCR reads with MiXCR, one row per CDR3 protein. Altogether some 640,000 distinct CDR3 sequences are present, 16% being singletons, with the ten largest covering about 1.1%.

The sequencing used PBMCs from the stem cell graft donor, collected from the stem cell graft. This sequence was found in a human donor who donated a stem cell graft to a child with acute myeloid leukemia. The chain is built from TRBV18 and TRBJ1-1; D ambiguous. As DNA, the CDR3 is TGTGCCAGCTCACCCAGCGGGGAGTACACTGAAGCTTTCTTT. As protein: CASSPSGEYTEAFF.